This TCR beta chain was identified in a study of regulatory T cells in long-lasting Graves disease. Regarding the study as a whole: TRBV28 was favored in persistent disease, as were TRBJ1-2 and TRBJ2-5. In persistent patients, shared public clonotypes (about 2,800) outnumbered those in new patients (about 1,000).

As for time point: newly diagnosed GD, antithyroid drugs for less than 3 months. Researchers made the TCR library from RNA that was extracted from PBMCs. Arm-PCR with iRepertoire HTBI primers amplified the CDR3 regions for these TCR beta libraries. TCRdb redid the calling of the multiplex PCR reads with MiXCR, one entry per CDR3 protein. The table shows about 380,000 distinct CDR3 sequences, with around 15% occurring only once. The CDR3 contains 15 residues. Germline V lookup: CDR1 MGHRA, CDR2 YSYEKL. V lost 4 bases and J 9 bases, leaving 16 bases between the germline ends. Worth noting for this clonotype: Its target is unknown.

This sequence joins TRBV4-1 and TRBJ1-6; no firm D call. The sequence was collected from a female donor with Graves disease. The sample was peripheral blood mononuclear cells (PBMCs), taken at new diagnosis, from a patient treated with antithyroid drugs. Here the CDR3 DNA reads TGCGCCAGCAGCCCCGAAGACCCGACAAGTTCACCCCTCCACTTT. This encodes CASSPEDPTSSPLHF.